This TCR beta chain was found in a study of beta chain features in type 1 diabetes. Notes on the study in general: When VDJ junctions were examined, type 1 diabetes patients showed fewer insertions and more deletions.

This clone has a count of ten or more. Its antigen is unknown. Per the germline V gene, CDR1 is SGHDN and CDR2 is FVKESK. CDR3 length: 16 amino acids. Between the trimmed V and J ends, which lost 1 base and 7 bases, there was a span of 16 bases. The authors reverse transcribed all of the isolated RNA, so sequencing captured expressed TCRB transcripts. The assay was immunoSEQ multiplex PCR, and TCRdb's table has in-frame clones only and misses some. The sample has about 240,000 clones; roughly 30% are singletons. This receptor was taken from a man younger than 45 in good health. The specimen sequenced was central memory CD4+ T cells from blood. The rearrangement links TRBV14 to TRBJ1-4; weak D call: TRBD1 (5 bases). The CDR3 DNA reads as TGTGCCAGCAGCCAAGGGTTGTTTGGACAAGCTGAAAAACTGTTTTTT. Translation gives CASSQGLFGQAEKLFF.